Below are 21 T cell receptor beta chains sequenced from a single sample in a study of blood T cell repertoires in COVID-19. Measured with immunoSEQ multiplex PCR; TCRdb has only the in-frame clones, and not every one. The sample has 120,000 to 150,000 clones; just over 85% are singletons. The specimen sequenced was peripheral blood. The origin of the receptors is a woman in her fifties or sixties with acute or convalescent COVID-19.

This rearrangement joins TRBV5-1 to TRBJ2-4; 12 nucleotides agree with TRBD1. This CDR3 comprises 16 residues. Unmatched junction bases numbered 5, after V lost 4 bases and J lost 3 bases. Germline V gene data show CDR1 as SGHRS and CDR2 as YFSETQ. The CDR3 loop is CASSTGQGASKNIQYF. As DNA, the CDR3 is TGCGCCAGCAGCACGGGACAGGGGGCAAGCAAAAACATTCAGTACTTC.

This clone appeared a single time. The chain carries TRBV5-6 and TRBJ2-3, with TRBD1 matching over 7 bases. With 4 bases clipped from V and 4 bases from J, the junction kept 6 bases outside the gene matches. This CDR3 is 14 amino acids long. Germline V lookup: CDR1 SGHDT, CDR2 YYEEEE. The CDR3 protein is CASSRAGTADTQYF. The DNA of the CDR3 is TGTGCCAGCAGCAGGGCCGGGACAGCAGATACGCAGTATTTT.

The chain links TRBV30 to TRBJ1-6; D is undetermined. This CDR3 is built from 15 residues. The V gene lost 0 bases and the J gene lost 0 bases, with 6 bases spanning the gap. Germline-derived CDR1 and CDR2 are GTSNPN and SVGIG (reference sequence). The CDR3 nucleotides read TGTGCCTGGAGTGTCGGGAGCTCCTATAATTCACCCCTCCACTTT. It encodes CAWSVGSSYNSPLHF.

The chain has TRBV12-5 and TRBJ2-5; 7 bases map to TRBD2. The V gene's germline CDR1 is LGHNT and CDR2 FRNRAP. V was pared by 1 base and J by 3 bases, with 2 bases of the junction left unmatched. This CDR3 has 14 residues. The CDR3 DNA reads as TGTGCTAGTGGTTTGGGGAGCGGGAAAGAGACCCAGTACTTC. Encoded protein: CASGLGSGKETQYF.

The chain joins TRBV12-5 to TRBJ1-1, with 7 positions matching TRBD1. Germline V gives CDR1 LGHNT, CDR2 FRNRAP. The CDR3 loop spans 19 amino acids. The ends lost 0 bases at V and 2 bases at J; junction bases unmatched: 15. CDR3 in amino acids: CASGLVLVTGAEANTEAFF. CDR3 nucleotides: TGTGCTAGTGGTTTGGTACTTGTAACAGGGGCTGAGGCCAACACTGAAGCTTTCTTT. The full variable domain, rest sourced from reference TRBV12-5 and TRBJ1-1, is DARVTQTPRHKVTEMGQEVTMRCQPILGHNTVFWYRQTMMQGLELLAYFRNRAPLDDSGMPKDRFSAEMPDATLATLKIQPSEPRDSAVYFCASGLVLVTGAEANTEAFFGQGTRLTVV.

As DNA, the CDR3 is TGTGCCAGCAGGTGCGAGGGACAGGGGACGTGTGAGACCCAGTACTTC. Residues: CASRCEGQGTCETQYF. The chain couples TRBV6-4 to TRBJ2-5; the match to TRBD1 covers 10 bases. Germline trimming cut 6 bases from V and 5 bases from J; bases unmatched to any gene: 12. CDR1 and CDR2 from the germline V gene are MRHNA and SNTAGT. The CDR3 runs 16 residues.

The chain uses TRBV4-1 and TRBJ1-6, with D perhaps matching TRBD1 (5 bases). Trimming removed 0 bases from V and 16 bases from J, with 7 bases in between. CDR1 and CDR2 (germline): MGHRA, YSYEKL. This CDR3 region has 11 residues. The CDR3 spells CASSQDTGLHF. DNA of the CDR3: TGCGCCAGCAGCCAAGACACAGGTCTCCACTTT.

The chain employs TRBV10-1 and TRBJ1-1; no definite D call. The CDR3 spans 13 residues. The germline CDR1 and CDR2 sequences are WNHNN and SYGVQD (reference sequence). V dropped 3 bases and J dropped 4 bases, with 9 bases sitting between them. This CDR3 reads CASSENAGTEAFF. As DNA, the CDR3 is TGCGCCAGCAGTGAAAACGCGGGCACTGAAGCTTTCTTT.

J is TRBJ2-1 and V is TRBV6-2 or TRBV6-3; the D gene is possibly TRBD2 (5 bases). The CDR3 sequence is 13 residues long. V lost 5 bases to trimming and J lost 1 base, with 6 bases between them. Germline V gene sequence: CDR1 MNHEY, CDR2 SVGEGT. The CDR3 nucleotides are TGTGCCAGCAGTACTAGTTCCTACAATGAGCAGTTCTTC. Translation gives CASSTSSYNEQFF.

The chain has TRBV2 and TRBJ1-5, with TRBD1 matching 9 bases. This CDR3 is built from 15 residues. Germline-derived CDR1 and CDR2 are SNHLY and FYNNEI. Trimming cost V 6 bases and J 11 bases; bases outside gene matches: 14. The CDR3 reads CASRPTGGLRWAQHF. The CDR3 coding sequence is TGTGCCAGCAGACCGACAGGGGGGCTCCGTTGGGCCCAGCATTTT.

The J gene is TRBJ2-2, the V gene TRBV9; TRBD2 agrees at 11 bases. The germline V gene encodes CDR1 SGDLS and CDR2 YYNGEE. With V trimmed by 4 bases and J by 5 bases, 4 bases remained unmatched. This CDR3 is built from 15 residues. The CDR3, as DNA: TGTGCCAGCAGCCCCCGACTAGCGGGGACCGGGGAGCTGTTTTTT. Translation: CASSPRLAGTGELFF.

The chain has TRBV19 and TRBJ1-1, with TRBD1 matching 7 bases. The ends lost 7 bases at V and 5 bases at J; junction bases unmatched: 7. Per the germline V gene, CDR1 is LNHDA and CDR2 is SQIVND (reference sequence). This CDR3 is built from 13 residues. CDR3 nucleotides: TGTGCCAGTACGGTCAGGGGGAGGACTGAAGCTTTCTTT. Its protein is CASTVRGRTEAFF.

V gene TRBV13 combines with J gene TRBJ1-1, with D hard to call. This CDR3 spans 15 amino acids. Germline assignment: CDR1 PRHDT and CDR2 FYEKMQ (reference sequence). Trimming left V 0 bases short and J 0 bases short, with 8 bases between. Written as DNA, the CDR3 is TGTGCCAGCAGCTTAGGCCTTGGGCTGAACACTGAAGCTTTCTTT. It specifies CASSLGLGLNTEAFF.

This chain connects TRBV5-4 to TRBJ2-5; 7 bases agree with TRBD1. The ends lost 0 bases at V and 4 bases at J; junction bases unmatched: 6. Germline loops: CDR1 SGHNT, CDR2 YYREEE (reference sequence). The CDR3 extends over 15 amino acids. The CDR3 DNA reads TGTGCCAGCAGCTTGGGAGGGGGCTTTACAGAGACCCAGTACTTC. Translation gives CASSLGGGFTETQYF. Full variable domain (outside the CDR3, taken from reference TRBV5-4 and TRBJ2-5): ETGVTQSPTHLIKTRGQQVTLRCSSQSGHNTVSWYQQALGQGPQFIFQYYREEENGRGNFPPRFSGLQFPNYSSELNVNALELDDSALYLCASSLGGGFTETQYFGPGTRLLVL.

This clone was found a few times. This chain joins TRBV5-6 and TRBJ1-2; D gene ambiguous. Germline CDR1 and CDR2: SGHDT and YYEEEE. There are 11 residues in the CDR3. V was pared by 9 bases and J by 8 bases, with 14 bases between. CDR3 DNA sequence: TGTGCCACCTCGGTTCATGAGGGCTACACCTTC. Protein: CATSVHEGYTF.

CDR3 in amino acids: CASSLMAPLNTEAFF. For the CDR3, the DNA is TGTGCCAGCAGTTTAATGGCACCCTTGAACACTGAAGCTTTCTTT. The chain combines TRBV28 with TRBJ1-1; the D is unclear. V gave up 2 bases and J gave up 0 bases, with 10 bases separating them. Germline V CDR1 and CDR2: MDHEN, SYDVKM. This CDR3 is 15 amino acids long.

This clone was seen repeatedly, ten times or more. The genes are TRBV27 and TRBJ1-6, with TRBD1 matching over 10 bases. Per germline, CDR1 MNHEY and CDR2 SMNVEV (reference sequence). The CDR3 length is 17 residues. Losses at the gene ends were 3 bases for V and 6 bases for J; bases not matched to a gene: 8. CDR3 DNA sequence: TGTGCCAGCAGTTTTTCCCGGGACAGGGGCCGTAATTCACCCCTCCACTTT. This sequence encodes CASSFSRDRGRNSPLHF.

This chain links TRBV2 with TRBJ1-6, with 12 bases aligning to TRBD1. The germline CDR1 and CDR2 sequences are SNHLY and FYNNEI. The V gene end was trimmed by 1 base and the J gene end by 7 bases; junction bases not matched to a gene: 5. This CDR3 contains 17 residues. CDR3 DNA: TGTGCCAGCAGTGAAGTGGGACAGGGGGCAAAGAATTCACCCCTCCACTTT. Protein: CASSEVGQGAKNSPLHF.

The gene calls are TRBV6-5 and TRBJ1-1; possible D gene TRBD1, 5 bases. V lost 6 bases and J 0 bases, leaving 14 bases between the germline ends. Germline V gene sequence: CDR1 MNHEY, CDR2 SVGAGI. This CDR3 comprises 15 residues. CDR3 amino acids: CASSPGGSMNTEAFF. The CDR3 bases are TGTGCCAGCAGCCCGGGGGGGTCGATGAACACTGAAGCTTTCTTT.

This chain uses TRBV11-3 with TRBJ2-7; 7 nucleotides agree with TRBD1. Germline trimming cut 5 bases from V and 2 bases from J; bases unmatched to any gene: 9. This CDR3 spans 15 amino acids. Germline V CDR1 and CDR2: SGHNT, YENEEA. Here the CDR3 reads CASSLRQGLAYEQYF. The CDR3 coding sequence is TGTGCCAGCAGCCTAAGACAGGGCCTAGCCTACGAGCAGTACTTC.

The V and J genes are TRBV10-3 and TRBJ1-1, with TRBD1 as a possible D gene (6 bases). Trimming removed 2 bases from V and 7 bases from J, with 14 bases in between. From germline, CDR1 is ENHRY and CDR2 SYGVKD. The CDR3 spans 14 residues. Written as DNA, the CDR3 is TGTGCCATCAGTGAGCCCCGTGACAGGCTTGAAGCTTTCTTT. It translates to CAISEPRDRLEAFF.